One sample yielded the 22 T cell receptor beta chains listed below, sequenced in a study of T cells after yellow fever vaccination. TCRdb passed the 5' RACE reads through MiXCR, listing each CDR3 protein once. The sample consists of approximately 12,000 distinct CDR3 sequences, roughly 4.9% of them appearing once. The starting material was PBMCs, either bulk or a sorted T-cell subset (CD4+, CD8+, memory, or dextramer-sorted; not recorded which), obtained 45 days after the yellow fever booster vaccination. The receptors shown here come from a young man who received the YFV17D yellow fever vaccine.

There are many counts of this clonotype. The CDR3 sequence: CASARDRVGETQYF. Written as DNA, the CDR3 is TGTGCCAGTGCAAGGGACAGGGTAGGGGAGACCCAGTACTTC. J is TRBJ2-5 and V is TRBV19; 9 bases fit TRBD1. This CDR3 spans 14 amino acids. Germline loops: CDR1 LNHDA, CDR2 SQIVND (reference sequence). Unmatched junction bases numbered 9, after V lost 8 bases and J lost 5 bases.

This clonotype appeared many times. The chain joins TRBV18 to TRBJ1-3; D gene ambiguous. Germline lookup yields CDR1 KGHSH and CDR2 LQKENI. The CDR3 is made up of 14 amino acids. V gave up 6 bases and J gave up 2 bases, with 11 bases separating them. CDR3 in DNA: TGTGCCAGCTCTTCAGGAAACCCTGGAAACACCATATATTTT. It translates to CASSSGNPGNTIYF. The whole variable domain, filled in from reference TRBV18 and TRBJ1-3, reads NAGVMQNPRHLVRRRGQEARLRCSPMKGHSHVYWYRQLPEEGLKFMVYLQKENIIDESGMPKERFSAEFPKEGPSILRIQQVVRGDSAAYFCASSSGNPGNTIYFGEGSWLTVV.

In its sample, this clonotype was seen many times. J is TRBJ2-2 and V is TRBV7-2; a possible D gene is TRBD2 (5 bases). The CDR3 has 14 amino acids. The germline V gene has CDR1 SGHTA and CDR2 FQGNSA. V shed 1 base and J shed 3 bases, with 6 bases lying between them. CDR3 DNA sequence: TGTGCCAGCAGCTTAGGCGGGTACACCGGGGAGCTGTTTTTT. It yields the protein CASSLGGYTGELFF.

This clonotype showed up many times. The gene calls are TRBV4-3 and TRBJ2-3; TRBD1 or TRBD2 may be the D gene (5 bases each). Trimming removed 8 bases from V and 3 bases from J, with 21 bases in between. Germline CDR1 reads LGHNA; CDR2 reads YSLEER. The CDR3 has 16 amino acids. The chain's CDR3 is CASAQLGEYNTDTQYF. The CDR3, as DNA: TGCGCCAGCGCACAATTGGGGGAGTACAATACAGATACGCAGTATTTT.

This clonotype was recorded many times. This rearrangement joins TRBV6-5 to TRBJ2-7, with 13 positions matching TRBD2. This CDR3 is built from 16 residues. Germline trimming cut 2 bases from V and 3 bases from J; bases unmatched to any gene: 4. Germline V gene data show CDR1 as MNHEY and CDR2 as SVGAGI. CDR3 coding DNA: TGTGCCAGCAGTTACCCCGGGACTAGCGGGATCTACGAGCAGTACTTC. This codes for CASSYPGTSGIYEQYF.

This clonotype came up many times. The chain employs TRBV21-1 and TRBJ2-5; the DNA was not used to check the table's D call, TRBD1. TRBV21-1 is described as a pseudogene. The CDR3 extends over 13 amino acids. The CDR3 nucleotides read TGTGCCGCCCACAGGGTAGGGGGAGAGACCCAGTACTTC. This codes for CAAHRVGGETQYF.

In this sample, this clonotype turned up many times. This chain connects TRBV4-2 to TRBJ2-7, with 8 nucleotides matching TRBD1. The trim removed 0 bases at V and 2 bases at J, leaving 3 bases unmatched. The CDR3 loop spans 15 amino acids. CDR1 is LGHNA, CDR2 YNFKEQ, per germline. CDR3 residues: CASSQERTGTYEQYF. As DNA, the CDR3 is TGTGCCAGCAGCCAAGAACGGACAGGGACCTACGAGCAGTACTTC.

This chain uses TRBV6-1 with TRBJ2-7; 10 positions match TRBD1. The germline V gene has CDR1 MNHNS and CDR2 SASEGT. The CDR3 is 15 amino acids. V lost 6 bases to trimming and J lost 5 bases; unmatched junction nucleotides: 10. The CDR3 nucleotides read TGTGCCAGCAGCCGAACCGGGACAGGGGCCAACGAGCAGTACTTC. It specifies CASSRTGTGANEQYF.

The CDR3 loop is CASGLVQSPNEQFF. The CDR3 DNA is TGTGCTAGTGGTTTGGTACAGAGTCCCAATGAGCAGTTCTTC. The chain has TRBV12-5 and TRBJ2-1, with D uncertain. The V end was cut by 0 bases, the J end by 6 bases, with 9 bases between. CDR3 size: 14 residues. Per germline, CDR1 LGHNT and CDR2 FRNRAP.

In its sample, this clonotype was seen many times. The rearrangement links TRBV27 to TRBJ1-2; 7 bases match TRBD1. CDR3 length: 14 residues. The J segment lost 5 bases and the V segment lost 3 bases, leaving 6 bases of the junction unmatched. Per the germline V gene, CDR1 is MNHEY and CDR2 is SMNVEV (reference sequence). The chain's CDR3 is CASSLRGPIYGYTF. Here the CDR3 DNA reads TGTGCCAGCAGTTTGAGGGGGCCCATTTATGGCTACACCTTC.

This clonotype was observed at least ten times. The V and J genes are TRBV5-1 and TRBJ2-3; TRBD2 agrees at 9 bases. Germline trimming cut 4 bases from V and 4 bases from J; bases unmatched to any gene: 10. Germline V gene data show CDR1 as SGHRS and CDR2 as YFSETQ. This CDR3 contains 16 residues. The CDR3 protein is CASSLGAAGGADTQYF. The CDR3 DNA sequence: TGCGCCAGCAGCCTGGGCGCGGCGGGAGGGGCAGATACGCAGTATTTT.

At least ten counts were recorded for this clonotype. The CDR3 spells CASSPSSYNEQFF. The CDR3 bases are TGTGCCAGCAGCCCTAGCTCCTACAATGAGCAGTTCTTC. The chain carries TRBV7-2 and TRBJ2-1; D gene uncertain. The ends were cut back, 5 bases at V and 0 bases at J, with 5 bases in the middle. Per the germline V gene, CDR1 is SGHTA and CDR2 is FQGNSA. The CDR3 consists of 13 residues.

This clonotype is labeled medium-sized. The genes are TRBV6-2 or TRBV6-3 and TRBJ2-7; D may be TRBD2 (6 bases). Trimming cost V 6 bases and J 6 bases, with 30 bases left between them. Germline V gene sequence: CDR1 MNHEY, CDR2 SVGEGT. This CDR3 is built from 18 residues. This CDR3 reads CASSHELYLGLQFGEQYF. The CDR3 nucleotides read TGTGCCAGCAGCCACGAACTTTACTTGGGACTCCAATTCGGCGAGCAGTACTTC.

In its sample, this clonotype was seen many times. This chain connects TRBV29-1 to TRBJ2-1, with TRBD2 identical over 11 bases. The CDR3 length is 16 residues. V shed 7 bases, J shed 1 base, and the junction held 9 bases outside the gene matches. Germline V lookup: CDR1 SQVTM, CDR2 ANQGSEA. Written as DNA, the CDR3 is TGCAGCGGGGAGGGCTCTAGCGGGAGGTCCTACAATGAGCAGTTCTTC. It specifies CSGEGSSGRSYNEQFF.

In this sample, this clonotype turned up many times. J is TRBJ2-3 and V is TRBV11-2; no firm D call. This CDR3 has 12 amino acids. The germline V gene has CDR1 SGHAT and CDR2 FQNNGV. Trimming stripped 5 bases from V and 6 bases from J, with 9 bases between. The CDR3 loop reads CASSRATDTQYF. CDR3 coding DNA: TGTGCCAGCAGCCGAGCCACGGATACGCAGTATTTT. Full variable domain (rest looked up from reference TRBV11-2 and TRBJ2-3): EAGVAQSPRYKIIEKRQSVAFWCNPISGHATLYWYQQILGQGPKLLIQFQNNGVVDDSQLPKDRFSAERLKGVDSTLKIQPAKLEDSAVYLCASSRATDTQYFGPGTRLTVL.

In this sample, this clonotype turned up many times. The chain combines TRBV5-1 with TRBJ1-1; 7 positions match TRBD1. The CDR3 length is 14 residues. Germline CDR1 is SGHRS and CDR2 is YFSETQ. V lost 1 base to trimming and J lost 7 bases; unmatched junction nucleotides: 7. The CDR3 DNA is TGCGCCAGCAGCTTGCCGCTCGGGACAGATGAAGCTTTCTTT. It is translated as CASSLPLGTDEAFF.

This clonotype was seen at least ten times. The chain couples TRBV7-9 to TRBJ2-5; no reliable D call. The germline V gene encodes CDR1 SEHNR and CDR2 FQNEAQ (reference sequence). Deletions cut 2 bases from V and 5 bases from J, with 6 bases between. The CDR3 has 12 amino acids. The CDR3 region is CASSLMRETQYF. The CDR3 DNA is TGTGCCAGCAGCTTAATGCGTGAGACCCAGTACTTC.

This clonotype has at least ten counts. The chain is built from TRBV4-2 and TRBJ2-7; the match to TRBD1 covers 7 bases. The CDR3 is 15 residues long. The trim removed 4 bases at V and 8 bases at J, leaving 14 bases unmatched. Germline loops: CDR1 LGHNA, CDR2 YNFKEQ. CDR3 DNA sequence: TGTGCCAGCAGCCCACCCTCCACAGGGGCCTCGAAGCAGTACTTC. Translated: CASSPPSTGASKQYF.

This clonotype has ten or more counts. The V and J genes are TRBV4-1 and TRBJ1-1, with a tentative D call TRBD1 (5 bases). The CDR3 runs to 14 residues. The V and J ends lost 4 bases and 1 base respectively, with 10 bases between them. Germline CDR1 and CDR2: MGHRA and YSYEKL. CDR3 DNA: TGCGCCAGCAGCCTCGCGGGGGGGAACACTGAAGCTTTCTTT. It encodes CASSLAGGNTEAFF.

This clonotype has a count of ten or more. The J gene is TRBJ1-2, the V gene TRBV12-3 or TRBV12-4; D uncertain. This CDR3 has 17 residues. Trimming removed 2 bases from V and 8 bases from J, with 24 bases in between. This chain's CDR3 is CASSLPTQVGTANGYTF. As DNA, the CDR3 is TGTGCCAGCAGTTTACCGACGCAAGTGGGAACAGCCAACGGCTACACCTTC.

This clonotype was seen repeatedly, ten times or more. The rearrangement joins TRBV6-2 or TRBV6-3 to TRBJ1-5; D ambiguous. Looked up from germline, CDR1 is MNHEY and CDR2 is SVGEGT. The CDR3 length is 11 residues. V was pared by 5 bases and J by 9 bases, with 8 bases between. CDR3 in DNA: TGTGCCAGCAGTGGCCCGTGGCCCCAGCATTTT. This codes for CASSGPWPQHF.

Ten or more counts support this clonotype. The chain has TRBV3-1 and TRBJ2-7, with D possibly TRBD1 on 5 matching bases. Per the germline V gene, CDR1 is LGHDT and CDR2 is YNNKEL (reference sequence). Trimming pared 1 base from V and 5 bases from J, leaving 18 bases between. There are 16 residues in the CDR3. The chain's CDR3 is CASSQAATASLNEQYF. For the CDR3, the DNA is TGTGCCAGCAGCCAAGCAGCGACAGCGAGCCTAAACGAGCAGTACTTC.